The sequence of this T cell receptor (beta chain) was determined in a study of identical twins. TCRdb used MiXCR to reprocess the 5' RACE reads, holding one entry per CDR3 protein. The sample yields fewer than 500,000 distinct CDR3 sequences, over 11% seen once. This clonotype was seen more than once but under ten times. Its antigen is unidentified. Germline CDR1 reads SQVTM; CDR2 reads ANQGSEA. V was shortened by 4 bases and J by 2 bases, with 8 bases between the two germline ends. The CDR3 extends over 12 amino acids. Study-wide findings and caveats: It was cross-sectional statistical analysis, not following the same donors, that the conclusions relied on. Out-of-frame TCR alpha sharing in monozygotic twins exceeded recombination model predictions. For cord blood, abundant beta clonotypes had fewer insertions, unlike memory repertoires, which showed none. Those out-of-frame alpha sequences shared by twins showed an excess of low generation probability.

This sample also appeared in a second study, on yellow fever vaccine responses in identical twins.

This sequence joins TRBV29-1 and TRBJ1-2; the D gene is possibly TRBD1 (5 bases). Sequencing was carried out using CD4+ T cells sorted from blood. This clonotype was obtained from a woman aged 18 to 35 in good health. The CDR3 spells CSVAGRNYGYTF. The CDR3 DNA reads as TGCAGCGTTGCGGGGCGGAACTATGGCTACACCTTC. Full variable domain (remainder filled in from reference TRBV29-1 and TRBJ1-2): SAVISQKPSRDICQRGTSLTIQCQVDSQVTMMFWYRQQPGQSLTLIATANQGSEATYESGFVIDKFPISRPNLTFSTLTVSNMSPEDSSIYLCSVAGRNYGYTFGSGTRLTVV.